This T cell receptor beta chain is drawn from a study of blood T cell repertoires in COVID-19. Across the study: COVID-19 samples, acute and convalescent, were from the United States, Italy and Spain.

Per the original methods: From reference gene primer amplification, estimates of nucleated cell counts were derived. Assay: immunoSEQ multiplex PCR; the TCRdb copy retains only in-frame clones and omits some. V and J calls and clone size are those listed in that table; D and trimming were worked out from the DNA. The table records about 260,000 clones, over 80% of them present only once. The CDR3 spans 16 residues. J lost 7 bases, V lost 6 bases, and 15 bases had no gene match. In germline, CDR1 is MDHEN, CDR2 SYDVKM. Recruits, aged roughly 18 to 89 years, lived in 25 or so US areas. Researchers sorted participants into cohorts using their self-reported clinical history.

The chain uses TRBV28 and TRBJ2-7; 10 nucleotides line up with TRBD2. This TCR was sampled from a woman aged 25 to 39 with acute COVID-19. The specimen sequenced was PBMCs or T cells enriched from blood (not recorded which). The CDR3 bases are TGTGCCAGCAGCCTGGGAATAGCGGGAGGCTTGGGAGAGCAGTACTTC. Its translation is CASSLGIAGGLGEQYF. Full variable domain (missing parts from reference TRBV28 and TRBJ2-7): DVKVTQSSRYLVKRTGEKVFLECVQDMDHENMFWYRQDPGLGLRLIYFSYDVKMKEKGDIPEGYSVSREKKERFSLILESASTNQTSMYLCASSLGIAGGLGEQYFGPGTRLTVT.